The present T cell receptor beta chain was sequenced within a study of T cell changes during pregnancy in multiple sclerosis. The CDR3 runs to 15 residues. J lost 2 bases, V lost 3 bases, and 7 bases had no gene match. Germline CDR1 is KGHSH and CDR2 is LQKENI. Assay: immunoSEQ multiplex PCR; the TCRdb copy retains only in-frame clones and omits some. The sample has tens of thousands of clones, about 91% seen once. The clonotype originates from a female donor with multiple sclerosis, enrolled in a pregnancy study. The input for sequencing was CD4+ T cells from peripheral blood mononuclear cells, taken in the first trimester of pregnancy. V is TRBV18 and J is TRBJ2-7; 7 bases fit TRBD1. The CDR3 DNA reads as TGTGCCAGCTCACCGAGACAGGGTGAAGCCTACGAGCAGTACTTC. Amino acid sequence: CASSPRQGEAYEQYF.